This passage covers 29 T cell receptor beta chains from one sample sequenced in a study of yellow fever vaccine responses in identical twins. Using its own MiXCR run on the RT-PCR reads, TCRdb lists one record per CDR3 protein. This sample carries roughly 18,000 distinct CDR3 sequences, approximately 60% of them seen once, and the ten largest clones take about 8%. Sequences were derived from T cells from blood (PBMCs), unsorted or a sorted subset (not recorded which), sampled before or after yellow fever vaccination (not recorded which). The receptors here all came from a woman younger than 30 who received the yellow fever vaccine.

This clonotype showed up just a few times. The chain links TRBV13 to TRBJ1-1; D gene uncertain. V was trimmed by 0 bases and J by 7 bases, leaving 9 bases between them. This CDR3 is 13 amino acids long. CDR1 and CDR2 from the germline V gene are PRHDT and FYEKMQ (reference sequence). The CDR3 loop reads CASSLGAVHEAFF. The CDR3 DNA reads TGTGCCAGCAGCTTAGGGGCAGTGCATGAAGCTTTCTTT.

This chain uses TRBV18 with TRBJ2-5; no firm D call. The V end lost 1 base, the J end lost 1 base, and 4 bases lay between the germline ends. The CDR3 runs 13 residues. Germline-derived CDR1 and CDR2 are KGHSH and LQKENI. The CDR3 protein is CASSPQVQETQYF. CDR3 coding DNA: TGTGCCAGCTCACCACAGGTCCAAGAGACCCAGTACTTC.

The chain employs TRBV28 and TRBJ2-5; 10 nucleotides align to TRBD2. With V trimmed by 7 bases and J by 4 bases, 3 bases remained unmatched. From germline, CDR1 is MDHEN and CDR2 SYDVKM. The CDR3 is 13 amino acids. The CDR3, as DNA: TGTGCCAGCACCCTAGCGGGAGTAGAGACCCAGTACTTC. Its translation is CASTLAGVETQYF.

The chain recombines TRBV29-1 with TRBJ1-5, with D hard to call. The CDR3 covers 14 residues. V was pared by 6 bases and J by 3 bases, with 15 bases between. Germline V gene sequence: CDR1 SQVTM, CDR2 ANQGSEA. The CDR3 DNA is TGCAGCGTCCTTGGTGGGGAACACAATCAGCCCCAGCATTTT. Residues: CSVLGGEHNQPQHF.

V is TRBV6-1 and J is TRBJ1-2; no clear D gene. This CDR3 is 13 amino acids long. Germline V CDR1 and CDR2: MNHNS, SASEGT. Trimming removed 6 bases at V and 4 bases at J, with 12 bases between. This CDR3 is CASRSPPFYGYTF. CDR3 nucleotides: TGTGCCAGCAGATCCCCCCCCTTCTATGGCTACACCTTC.

The CDR3 sequence is CSWLGKGNNEQFF. Written as DNA, the CDR3 is TGCAGCTGGCTGGGAAAAGGGAACAATGAGCAGTTCTTC. This chain joins TRBV29-1 and TRBJ2-1; D call uncertain. Germline CDR1 SQVTM, CDR2 ANQGSEA. This CDR3 is built from 13 residues. Trimming took 8 bases from V and 5 from J, leaving 16 bases between them.

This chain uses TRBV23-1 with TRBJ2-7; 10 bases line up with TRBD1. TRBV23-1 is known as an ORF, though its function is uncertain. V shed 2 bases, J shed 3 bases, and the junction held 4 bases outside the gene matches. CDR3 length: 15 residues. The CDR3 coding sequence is TGCGCCAGCAGTCAACCCCGGGACAGGGGCTACGAGCAGTACTTC. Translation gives CASSQPRDRGYEQYF.

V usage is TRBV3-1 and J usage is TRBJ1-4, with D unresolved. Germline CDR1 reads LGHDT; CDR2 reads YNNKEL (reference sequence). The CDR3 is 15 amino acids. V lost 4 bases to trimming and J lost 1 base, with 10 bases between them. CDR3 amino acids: CASSPYQRTNEKLFF. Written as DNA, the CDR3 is TGTGCCAGCAGCCCTTACCAGAGAACTAATGAAAAACTGTTTTTT.

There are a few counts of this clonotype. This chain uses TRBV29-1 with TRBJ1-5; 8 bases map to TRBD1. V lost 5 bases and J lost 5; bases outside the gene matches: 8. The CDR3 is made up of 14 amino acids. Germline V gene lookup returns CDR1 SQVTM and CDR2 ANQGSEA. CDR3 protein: CSVTDRVEDQPQHF. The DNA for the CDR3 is TGCAGCGTTACGGACAGGGTAGAGGATCAGCCCCAGCATTTT.

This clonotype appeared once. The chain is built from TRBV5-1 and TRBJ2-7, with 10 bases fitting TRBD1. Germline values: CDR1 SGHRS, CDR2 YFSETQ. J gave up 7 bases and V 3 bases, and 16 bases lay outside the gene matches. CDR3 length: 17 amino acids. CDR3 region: CASSSTTGGASLVEQYF. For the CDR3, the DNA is TGCGCCAGCAGCTCTACGACAGGGGGCGCGTCCTTAGTTGAGCAGTACTTC.

The CDR3 region has the DNA TGTGCCAGTACTTCAGCCCAGAACACCGGGGAGCTGTTTTTT. Its translation is CASTSAQNTGELFF. The chain is built from TRBV19 and TRBJ2-2; D call uncertain. In germline, CDR1 is LNHDA, CDR2 SQIVND (reference sequence). The CDR3 length is 14 residues. V lost 7 bases, J lost 1 base, and 10 bases lay in between.

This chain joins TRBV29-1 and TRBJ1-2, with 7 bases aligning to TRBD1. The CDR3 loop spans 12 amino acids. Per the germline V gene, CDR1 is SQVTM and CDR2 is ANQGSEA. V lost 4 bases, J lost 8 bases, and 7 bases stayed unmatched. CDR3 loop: CSVGQGVRGYTF. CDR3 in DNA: TGCAGCGTTGGGCAGGGGGTACGAGGCTACACCTTC.

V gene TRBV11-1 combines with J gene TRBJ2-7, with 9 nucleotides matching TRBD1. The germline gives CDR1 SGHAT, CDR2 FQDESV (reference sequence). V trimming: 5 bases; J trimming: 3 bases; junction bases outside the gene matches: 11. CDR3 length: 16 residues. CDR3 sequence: CASSTTRQGVGYEQYF. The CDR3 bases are TGTGCCAGCAGCACAACAAGACAGGGGGTAGGCTACGAGCAGTACTTC.

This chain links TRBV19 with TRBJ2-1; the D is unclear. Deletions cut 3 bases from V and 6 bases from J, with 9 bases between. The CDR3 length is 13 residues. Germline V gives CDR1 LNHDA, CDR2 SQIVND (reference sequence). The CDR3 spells CASSIAETNEQFF. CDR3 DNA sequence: TGTGCCAGTAGTATTGCCGAGACCAATGAGCAGTTCTTC.

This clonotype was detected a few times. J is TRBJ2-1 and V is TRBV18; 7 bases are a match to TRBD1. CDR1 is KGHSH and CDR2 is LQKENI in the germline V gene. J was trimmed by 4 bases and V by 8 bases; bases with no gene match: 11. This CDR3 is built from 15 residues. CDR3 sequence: CASTEGASLYNEQFF. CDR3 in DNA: TGTGCCAGCACCGAGGGGGCCTCGCTGTACAATGAGCAGTTCTTC.

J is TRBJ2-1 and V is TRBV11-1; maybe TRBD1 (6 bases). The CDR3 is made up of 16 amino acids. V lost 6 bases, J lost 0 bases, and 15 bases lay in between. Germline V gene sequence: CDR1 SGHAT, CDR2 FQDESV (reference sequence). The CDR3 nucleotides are TGTGCCAGCAGTGGGCAAGGGGGAAGCTCCTACAATGAGCAGTTCTTC. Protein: CASSGQGGSSYNEQFF.

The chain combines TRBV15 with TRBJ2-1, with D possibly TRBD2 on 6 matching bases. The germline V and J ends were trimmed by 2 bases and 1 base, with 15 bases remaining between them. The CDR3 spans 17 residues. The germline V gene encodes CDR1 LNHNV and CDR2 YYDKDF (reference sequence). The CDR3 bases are TGTGCCACCAGCAGAATATCCGGGACTGCTTCCTACAATGAGCAGTTCTTC. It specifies CATSRISGTASYNEQFF. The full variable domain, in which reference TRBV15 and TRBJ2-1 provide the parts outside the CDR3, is DAMVIQNPRYQVTQFGKPVTLSCSQTLNHNVMYWYQQKSSQAPKLLFHYYDKDFNNEADTPDNFQSRRPNTSFCFLDIRSPGLGDTAMYLCATSRISGTASYNEQFFGPGTRLTVL.

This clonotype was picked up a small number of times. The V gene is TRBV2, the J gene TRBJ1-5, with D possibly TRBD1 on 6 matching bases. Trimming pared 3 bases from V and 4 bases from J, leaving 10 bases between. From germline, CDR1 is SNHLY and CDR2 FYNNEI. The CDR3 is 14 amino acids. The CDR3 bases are TGTGCCAGCAGTGACAGGGGTGTGAATCAGCCCCAGCATTTT. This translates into CASSDRGVNQPQHF.

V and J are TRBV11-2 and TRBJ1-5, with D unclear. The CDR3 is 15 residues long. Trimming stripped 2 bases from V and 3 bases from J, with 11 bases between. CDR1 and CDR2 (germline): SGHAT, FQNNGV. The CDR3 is CASSLSPGSNQPQHF. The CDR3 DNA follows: TGTGCCAGCAGCTTATCACCAGGATCCAATCAGCCCCAGCATTTT.

The CDR3 DNA is TGTGCCAGCGGGGGGGCTAGCGGGCTTTTGTACGAGCAGTACTTC. It yields the protein CASGGASGLLYEQYF. The rearrangement uses TRBV12-3 or TRBV12-4 and TRBJ2-7; 8 bases map to TRBD2. Unmatched junction bases numbered 13, after V lost 8 bases and J lost 4 bases. CDR3 length equals 15 residues.

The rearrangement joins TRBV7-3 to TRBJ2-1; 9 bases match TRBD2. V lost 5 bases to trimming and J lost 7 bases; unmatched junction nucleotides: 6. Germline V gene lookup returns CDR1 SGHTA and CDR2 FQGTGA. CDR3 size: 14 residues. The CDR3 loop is CASSPGLAFNEQFF. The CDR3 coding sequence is TGTGCCAGCAGCCCCGGACTAGCGTTTAATGAGCAGTTCTTC.

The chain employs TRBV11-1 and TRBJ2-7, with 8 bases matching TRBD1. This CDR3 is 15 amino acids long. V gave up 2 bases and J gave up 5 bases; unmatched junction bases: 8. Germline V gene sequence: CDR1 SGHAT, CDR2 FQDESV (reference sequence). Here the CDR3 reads CASSLLGTGRDEQYF. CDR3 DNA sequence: TGTGCCAGCAGCTTACTTGGGACAGGTCGCGACGAGCAGTACTTC.

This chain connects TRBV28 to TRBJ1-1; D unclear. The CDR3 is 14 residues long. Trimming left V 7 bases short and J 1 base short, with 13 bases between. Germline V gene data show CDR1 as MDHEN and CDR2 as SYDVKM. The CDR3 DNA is TGTGCCAGCACCCTACACCAACCGAACACTGAAGCTTTCTTT. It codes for CASTLHQPNTEAFF.

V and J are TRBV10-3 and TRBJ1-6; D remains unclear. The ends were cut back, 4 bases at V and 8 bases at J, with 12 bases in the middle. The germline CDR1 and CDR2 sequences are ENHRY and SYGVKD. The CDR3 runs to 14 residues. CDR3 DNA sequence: TGTGCCATCAGTGGCCCGGACCGTGATTCACCCCTCCACTTT. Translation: CAISGPDRDSPLHF.

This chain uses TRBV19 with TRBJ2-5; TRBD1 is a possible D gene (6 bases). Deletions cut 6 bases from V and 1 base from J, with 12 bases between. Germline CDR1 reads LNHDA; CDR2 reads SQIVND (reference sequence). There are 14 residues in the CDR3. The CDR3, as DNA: TGTGCCAGTAGGACTACAGGGCCCCAAGAGACCCAGTACTTC. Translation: CASRTTGPQETQYF. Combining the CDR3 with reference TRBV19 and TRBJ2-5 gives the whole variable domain DGGITQSPKYLFRKEGQNVTLSCEQNLNHDAMYWYRQDPGQGLRLIYYSQIVNDFQKGDIAEGYSVSREKKESFPLTVTSAQKNPTAFYLCASRTTGPQETQYFGPGTRLLVL.

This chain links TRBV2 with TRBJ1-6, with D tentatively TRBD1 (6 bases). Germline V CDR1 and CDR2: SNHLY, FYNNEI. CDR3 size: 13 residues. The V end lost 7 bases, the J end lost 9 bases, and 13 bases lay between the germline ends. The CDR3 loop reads CASTSGASSPLHF. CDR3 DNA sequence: TGTGCCAGCACATCGGGGGCAAGTTCACCCCTCCACTTT.

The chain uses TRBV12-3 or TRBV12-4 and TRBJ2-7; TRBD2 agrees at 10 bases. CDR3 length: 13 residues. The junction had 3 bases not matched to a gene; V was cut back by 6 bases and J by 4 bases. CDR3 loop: CASRPSGGYEQYV. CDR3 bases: TGTGCCAGCAGACCTAGCGGGGGATACGAGCAGTACGTC.

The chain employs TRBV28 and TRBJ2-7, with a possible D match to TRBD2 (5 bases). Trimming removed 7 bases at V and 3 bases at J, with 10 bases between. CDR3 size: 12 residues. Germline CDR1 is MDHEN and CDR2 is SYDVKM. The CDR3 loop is CASNEGLYEQYF. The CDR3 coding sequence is TGTGCCAGCAACGAAGGACTCTACGAGCAGTACTTC.

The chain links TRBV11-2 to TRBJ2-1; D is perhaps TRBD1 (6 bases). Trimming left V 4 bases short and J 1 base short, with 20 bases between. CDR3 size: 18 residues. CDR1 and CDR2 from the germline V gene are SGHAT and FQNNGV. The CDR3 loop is CASSSRGQGRLSYNEQFF. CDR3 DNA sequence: TGTGCCAGCAGCTCCAGGGGTCAGGGTCGCTTATCCTACAATGAGCAGTTCTTC. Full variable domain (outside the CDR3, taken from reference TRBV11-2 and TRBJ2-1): EAGVAQSPRYKIIEKRQSVAFWCNPISGHATLYWYQQILGQGPKLLIQFQNNGVVDDSQLPKDRFSAERLKGVDSTLKIQPAKLEDSAVYLCASSSRGQGRLSYNEQFFGPGTRLTVL.